The TCR beta chain described here comes from a study of blood T cell repertoires in COVID-19. Study details: Samples taken during acute and convalescent COVID-19 were collected in the United States, Italy and Spain. T cells, B-cell-depleted T cells, or PBMCs supplied cDNA or gDNA.

The V end lost 4 bases, the J end lost 2 bases, and 15 bases lay between the germline ends. The CDR3 sequence is 16 residues long. From germline, CDR1 is MDHEN and CDR2 SYDVKM. Data came from immunoSEQ multiplex PCR; TCRdb stores just in-frame clones and leaves some out. Among around 200,000 clones listed, less than 90% were seen once. Sequencing was carried out using peripheral blood. The sequence was obtained from a man between 65 and 85 years old with active or convalescent COVID-19. This rearrangement joins TRBV28 to TRBJ2-4; possible D gene TRBD1, 5 bases. DNA for the CDR3: TGTGCCAGCAGTTCCGGACAATACCGGTCCAAAAACATTCAGTACTTC. The encoded protein is CASSSGQYRSKNIQYF.